This T cell receptor beta chain derives from a study of human T cells and chemical hapten exposure. TCRdb itself ran the RACE reads through MiXCR, one entry per CDR3 protein. The data contain tens of thousands of distinct CDR3 sequences, roughly 7.2% of them singletons. This CDR3 is built from 13 residues. V gave up 4 bases and J gave up 6 bases, with 13 bases separating them. CDR1 and CDR2 (germline): SGHNT, YYREEE (reference sequence). Time point defined: patch test 1, 2 weeks after DPC sensitization. The treatment denotes: therapeutic diphenylcyclopropenone sensitization with weekly scalp DPC. This clonotype originated in a woman in her twenties or thirties with alopecia areata. Some clones in this sample may be carry-over from other donors' samples. V is TRBV5-4 and J is TRBJ1-1, with D unclear. Sequenced here: whole blood, sampled in connection with sensitization to the hapten diphenylcyclopropenone (DPC). DNA of the CDR3: TGTGCCAGCAGCCTGGTAGGGAGTCCTGAAGCTTTCTTT. Translated: CASSLVGSPEAFF.